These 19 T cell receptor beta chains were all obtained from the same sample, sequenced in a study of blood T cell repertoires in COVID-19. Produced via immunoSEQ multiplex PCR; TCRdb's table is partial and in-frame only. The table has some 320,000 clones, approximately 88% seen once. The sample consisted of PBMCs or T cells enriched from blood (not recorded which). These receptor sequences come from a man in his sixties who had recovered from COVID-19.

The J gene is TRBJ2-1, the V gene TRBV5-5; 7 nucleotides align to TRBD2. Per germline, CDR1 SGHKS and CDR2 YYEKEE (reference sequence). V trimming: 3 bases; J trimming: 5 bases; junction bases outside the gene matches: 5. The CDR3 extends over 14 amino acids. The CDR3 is CASSSGLADNEQFF. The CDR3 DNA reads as TGTGCCAGCAGCTCGGGGCTAGCGGACAATGAGCAGTTCTTC.

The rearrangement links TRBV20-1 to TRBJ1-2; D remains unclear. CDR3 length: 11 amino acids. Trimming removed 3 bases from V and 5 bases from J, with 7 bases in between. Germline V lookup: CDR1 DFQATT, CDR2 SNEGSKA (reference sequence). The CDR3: CSASTQYGYTF. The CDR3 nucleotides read TGCAGTGCTAGTACGCAGTATGGCTACACCTTC.

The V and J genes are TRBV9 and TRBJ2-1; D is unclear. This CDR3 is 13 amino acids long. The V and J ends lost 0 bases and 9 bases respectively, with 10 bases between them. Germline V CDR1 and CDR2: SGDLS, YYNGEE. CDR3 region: CASSVDLVGEQFF. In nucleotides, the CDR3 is TGTGCCAGCAGCGTAGATCTAGTAGGTGAGCAGTTCTTC.

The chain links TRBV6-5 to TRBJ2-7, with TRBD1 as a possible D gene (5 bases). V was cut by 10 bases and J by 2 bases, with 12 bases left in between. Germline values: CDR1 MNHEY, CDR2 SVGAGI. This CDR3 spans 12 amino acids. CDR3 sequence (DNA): TGTGCCACCTCAGGGAAGCCCTACGAGCAGTACTTC. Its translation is CATSGKPYEQYF.

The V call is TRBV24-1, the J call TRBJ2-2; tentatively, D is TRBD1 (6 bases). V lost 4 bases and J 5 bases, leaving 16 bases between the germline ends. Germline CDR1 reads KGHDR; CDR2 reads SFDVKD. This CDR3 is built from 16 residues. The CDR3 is CATSDPLTGFTGELFF. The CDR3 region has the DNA TGTGCCACCAGTGACCCTTTGACAGGCTTTACCGGGGAGCTGTTTTTT.

CDR3 in DNA: TGTGCCAGCAGTTACCTTCAGGCTAACTATGGCTACACCTTC. It yields the protein CASSYLQANYGYTF. V gene TRBV6-5 combines with J gene TRBJ1-2; D ambiguous. The CDR3 is 14 amino acids. Trimming stripped 2 bases from V and 0 bases from J, with 7 bases between. Germline CDR1 MNHEY, CDR2 SVGAGI.

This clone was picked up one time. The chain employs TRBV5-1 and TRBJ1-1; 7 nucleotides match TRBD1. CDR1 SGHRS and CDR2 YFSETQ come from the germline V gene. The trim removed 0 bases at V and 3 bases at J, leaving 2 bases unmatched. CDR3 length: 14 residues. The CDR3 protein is CASSLGQGHTEAFF. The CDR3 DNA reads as TGCGCCAGCAGCTTGGGACAGGGTCACACTGAAGCTTTCTTT.

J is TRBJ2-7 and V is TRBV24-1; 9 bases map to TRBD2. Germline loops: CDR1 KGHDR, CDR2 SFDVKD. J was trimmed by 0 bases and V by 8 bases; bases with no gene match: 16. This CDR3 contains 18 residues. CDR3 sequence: CATIVTSGRRGGSYEQYF. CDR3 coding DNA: TGTGCCACCATCGTGACTAGCGGTCGCCGTGGGGGCTCCTACGAGCAGTACTTC.

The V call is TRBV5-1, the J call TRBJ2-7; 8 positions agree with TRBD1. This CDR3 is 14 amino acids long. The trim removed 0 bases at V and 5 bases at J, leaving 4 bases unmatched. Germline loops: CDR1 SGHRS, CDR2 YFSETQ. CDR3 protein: CASSLAAGGNEQYF. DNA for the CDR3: TGCGCCAGCAGCTTGGCAGCAGGGGGCAACGAGCAGTACTTC.

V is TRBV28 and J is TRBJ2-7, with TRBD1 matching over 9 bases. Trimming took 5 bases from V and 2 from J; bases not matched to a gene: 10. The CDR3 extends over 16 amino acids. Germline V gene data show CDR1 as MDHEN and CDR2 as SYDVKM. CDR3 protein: CASSPPPGTGTYEQYF. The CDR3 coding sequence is TGTGCCAGCAGTCCTCCTCCAGGGACAGGGACCTACGAGCAGTACTTC.

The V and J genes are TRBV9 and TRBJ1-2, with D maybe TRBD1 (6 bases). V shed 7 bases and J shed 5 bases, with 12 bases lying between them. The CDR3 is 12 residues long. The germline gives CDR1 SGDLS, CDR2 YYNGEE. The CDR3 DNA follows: TGTGCCAGCTCGCCACAGGGTTATGGCTACACCTTC. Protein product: CASSPQGYGYTF.

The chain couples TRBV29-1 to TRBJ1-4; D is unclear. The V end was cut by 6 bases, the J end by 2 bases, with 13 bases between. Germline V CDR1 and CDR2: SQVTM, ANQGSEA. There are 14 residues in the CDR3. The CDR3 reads CSVRAGGTNEKLFF. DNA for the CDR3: TGCAGCGTCCGAGCAGGTGGTACTAATGAAAAACTGTTTTTT.

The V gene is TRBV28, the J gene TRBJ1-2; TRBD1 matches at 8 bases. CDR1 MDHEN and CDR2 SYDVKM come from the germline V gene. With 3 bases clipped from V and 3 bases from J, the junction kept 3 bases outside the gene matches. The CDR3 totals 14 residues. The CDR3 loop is CASSFTQGDYGYTF. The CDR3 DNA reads TGTGCCAGCAGTTTCACACAGGGGGACTATGGCTACACCTTC.

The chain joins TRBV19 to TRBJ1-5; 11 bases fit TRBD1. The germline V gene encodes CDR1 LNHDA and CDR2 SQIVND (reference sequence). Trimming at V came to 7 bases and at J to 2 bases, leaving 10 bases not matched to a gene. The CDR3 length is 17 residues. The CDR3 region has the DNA TGTGCCAGTACCCCACCCCCGGGACAGGGGGGCAATCAGCCCCAGCATTTT. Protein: CASTPPPGQGGNQPQHF.

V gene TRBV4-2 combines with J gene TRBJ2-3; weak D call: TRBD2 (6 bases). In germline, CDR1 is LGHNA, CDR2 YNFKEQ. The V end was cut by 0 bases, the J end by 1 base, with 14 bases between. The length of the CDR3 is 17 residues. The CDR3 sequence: CASSQDIGGDRTDTQYF. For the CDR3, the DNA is TGTGCCAGCAGCCAAGATATCGGAGGGGACCGCACAGATACGCAGTATTTT.

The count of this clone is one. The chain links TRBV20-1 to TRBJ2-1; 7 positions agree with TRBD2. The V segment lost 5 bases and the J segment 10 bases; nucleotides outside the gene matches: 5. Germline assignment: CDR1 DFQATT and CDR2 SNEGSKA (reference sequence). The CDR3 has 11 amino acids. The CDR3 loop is CSAGREGEQFF. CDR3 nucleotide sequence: TGCAGTGCTGGGAGGGAGGGGGAGCAGTTCTTC.

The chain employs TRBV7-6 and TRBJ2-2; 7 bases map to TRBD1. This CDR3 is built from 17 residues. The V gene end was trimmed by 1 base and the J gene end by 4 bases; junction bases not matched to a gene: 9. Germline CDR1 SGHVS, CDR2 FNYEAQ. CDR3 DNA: TGTGCCAGCAGCTTAGAGGCTCCAGGGGGTACCACCGGGGAGCTGTTTTTT. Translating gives CASSLEAPGGTTGELFF.

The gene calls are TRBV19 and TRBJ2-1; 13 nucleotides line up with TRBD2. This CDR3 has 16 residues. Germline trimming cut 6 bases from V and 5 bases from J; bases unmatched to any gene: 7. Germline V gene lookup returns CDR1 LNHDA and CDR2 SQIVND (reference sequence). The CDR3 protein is CASRRGLAGVDNEQFF. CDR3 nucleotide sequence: TGTGCCAGTAGAAGAGGACTAGCGGGAGTTGACAATGAGCAGTTCTTC.

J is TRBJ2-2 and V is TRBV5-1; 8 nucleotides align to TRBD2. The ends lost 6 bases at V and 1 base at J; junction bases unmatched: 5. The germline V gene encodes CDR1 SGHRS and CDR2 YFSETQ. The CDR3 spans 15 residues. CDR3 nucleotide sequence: TGCGCCAGCACCCTACTAGCGGAGAACACCGGGGAGCTGTTTTTT. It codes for CASTLLAENTGELFF.